These 23 T cell receptor beta chains were all obtained from the same sample, sequenced in a study of T cell repertoires in cytomegalovirus infection. TCRdb recomputed calls from the reads with MiXCR, one row per CDR3 protein. The sample comprises approximately 400,000 distinct CDR3 sequences, 31% of which are singletons, and roughly 13% rests with the top ten. Source material: PBMCs. Source of these receptors: a human donor in good health (CMV status not recorded). Some clones in this sample may be carry-over from other donors' samples.

About this clonotype itself: The CDR3 carries no conserved terminal phenylalanine or tryptophan, so it likely arises from a read error. J is TRBJ1-1 and V is TRBV12-3 or TRBV12-4, with a weak D call TRBD1 (5 bases). CDR3 length equals 13 residues. The V and J ends lost 6 bases and 1 base respectively, with 9 bases between them. The CDR3 loop is CASSPGQNTEAFL. The CDR3 region has the DNA TGTGCCAGCAGCCCGGGGCAGAACACTGAAGCTTTCTTG.

In this sample, this clonotype turned up a few times. The chain is built from TRBV18 and TRBJ2-1; 7 bases map to TRBD1. This CDR3 spans 19 amino acids. Germline loops: CDR1 KGHSH, CDR2 LQKENI. Trimming cost V 2 bases and J 1 base; bases outside gene matches: 14. CDR3 DNA: TGTGCCAGCTCACCAAAAAAAGCCTGGACAGGACGATCCTACAATGAGCAGTTCTTC. As protein: CASSPKKAWTGRSYNEQFF.

The chain carries TRBV7-2 and TRBJ2-5; D gene unclear. The V gene's germline CDR1 is SGHTA and CDR2 FQGNSA. The CDR3 runs 15 residues. Trimming took off 5 bases at V and 5 bases at J, with 18 bases between the two ends. This chain's CDR3 is CASSPPGPRPETQYF. In DNA, the CDR3 is TGTGCCAGCAGCCCCCCGGGCCCTAGGCCGGAGACCCAGTACTTC.

This chain joins TRBV7-9 and TRBJ1-3; 8 positions match TRBD1. Germline assignment: CDR1 SEHNR and CDR2 FQNEAQ (reference sequence). J gave up 0 bases and V 5 bases, and 24 bases lay outside the gene matches. The CDR3 has 22 amino acids. CDR3 bases: TGTGCCAGCAGCATGGACAGGGTGGGGCCCTCTTGGGGATTAAGCTCTGGAAACACCATATATTTT. Its protein is CASSMDRVGPSWGLSSGNTIYF.

This chain joins TRBV5-1 and TRBJ2-1; 9 bases match TRBD1. Trimming took 6 bases from V and 7 from J; bases not matched to a gene: 17. CDR1 is SGHRS and CDR2 is YFSETQ in the germline V gene. The CDR3 consists of 17 residues. The CDR3 is CASNGQGFGWAQNEQFF. The CDR3 nucleotides are TGCGCCAGCAACGGACAGGGGTTTGGTTGGGCTCAAAATGAGCAGTTCTTC.

Concerning this clonotype itself: A much larger clone sits a single nucleotide away, making a read error possible. The gene calls are TRBV7-2 and TRBJ1-2, with TRBD1 as a possible D gene (5 bases). Trimming removed 4 bases at V and 0 bases at J, with 15 bases between. The CDR3 is 16 amino acids. Germline V CDR1 and CDR2: SGHTA, FQGNSA. The CDR3 is CASSSRPGATNYGYTF. The CDR3, as DNA: TGTGCCAGCAGCTCCAGACCCGGGGCAACTAACTATGGCTACACCTTC.

The chain couples TRBV19 to TRBJ2-6; D possibly corresponds to TRBD2 (6 bases). The CDR3 has 18 residues. V gave up 8 bases and J gave up 0 bases, with 20 bases separating them. Germline CDR1 reads LNHDA; CDR2 reads SQIVND (reference sequence). The CDR3 spells CASAHEGGDTSGANVLTF. CDR3 nucleotide sequence: TGTGCCAGTGCTCACGAGGGAGGAGACACCTCTGGGGCCAACGTCCTGACTTTC.

V gene TRBV12-3 or TRBV12-4 combines with J gene TRBJ2-7; 10 bases align to TRBD2. The CDR3 runs to 14 residues. V dropped 6 bases and J dropped 2; count of bases not matched to a gene: 4. CDR3 sequence reads: CASSQSGGAYEQYF. CDR3 nucleotide sequence: TGTGCCAGCAGCCAGAGCGGGGGGGCCTACGAGCAGTACTTC.

On this clonotype: An end of the junction does not agree with germline; a read error may underlie this. This chain links TRBV28 with TRBJ1-1, with 10 positions matching TRBD1. Germline CDR1 MDHEN, CDR2 SYDVKM. This CDR3 has 15 residues. The CDR3 DNA reads as TGTGCCAGCAGTTTCTCAGGACAGGGGGAGACTGAAGCTTGCTTT. As protein: CASSFSGQGETEACF.

V and J are TRBV7-4 and TRBJ1-2; D is perhaps TRBD1 (5 bases). V dropped 5 bases and J dropped 5 bases, with 21 bases sitting between them. The CDR3 has 16 amino acids. CDR1 is SGHVT and CDR2 is SQSDAQ in the germline V gene. The CDR3 loop reads CASSPPMKHEGYGYTF. CDR3 coding DNA: TGTGCCAGCAGCCCCCCAATGAAACACGAGGGGTATGGCTACACCTTC.

This clonotype was seen many times. The chain employs TRBV7-2 and TRBJ1-1; 8 bases are shared with TRBD1. The germline V gene has CDR1 SGHTA and CDR2 FQGNSA. Unmatched junction bases numbered 1, after V lost 0 bases and J lost 4 bases. The CDR3 spans 14 residues. The CDR3 DNA reads TGTGCCAGCAGCTTAGCCAGGGGGCTCACTGAAGCTTTCTTT. This codes for CASSLARGLTEAFF.

This clonotype was picked up many times. The chain couples TRBV7-9 to TRBJ2-3; D is uncertain. V gave up 3 bases and J gave up 0 bases, with 7 bases separating them. This CDR3 contains 14 residues. The germline V gene encodes CDR1 SEHNR and CDR2 FQNEAQ (reference sequence). CDR3 amino acids: CASSLSLSTDTQYF. As DNA, the CDR3 is TGTGCCAGCAGCTTGTCGCTCAGCACAGATACGCAGTATTTT.

V is TRBV29-1 and J is TRBJ1-5; TRBD1 matches 11 bases. In germline, CDR1 is SQVTM, CDR2 ANQGSEA. The V and J ends lost 5 bases and 12 bases, in that order; junction bases with no gene match: 9. The CDR3 has 13 residues. CDR3 sequence reads: CSVWDRGSVIQHF. The CDR3 nucleotides read TGCAGCGTTTGGGACAGGGGGTCCGTTATCCAGCATTTT.

Remarks on this clonotype: Possible read error: a much larger clone is one base away. The chain combines TRBV7-9 with TRBJ2-3; TRBD2 might be the D (5 bases). CDR3 length: 15 residues. Germline CDR1 SEHNR, CDR2 FQNEAQ (reference sequence). The CDR3 is CASSLRQGSTDTPYF. The CDR3 DNA reads TGTGCCAGCAGCCTTCGACAAGGGAGCACAGATACGCCGTATTTT.

V is TRBV5-4 and J is TRBJ1-3; D gene unclear. Trimming removed 3 bases from V and 0 bases from J, with 7 bases in between. The CDR3 has 14 amino acids. The germline gives CDR1 SGHNT, CDR2 YYREEE (reference sequence). The CDR3: CASSSSLSGNTIYF. The CDR3 DNA sequence: TGTGCCAGCAGCTCCAGCCTCTCTGGAAACACCATATATTTT.

The genes are TRBV20-1 and TRBJ2-1, with D maybe TRBD2 (5 bases). Trimming left V 1 base short and J 0 bases short, with 10 bases between. Germline loops: CDR1 DFQATT, CDR2 SNEGSKA (reference sequence). CDR3 length: 15 residues. The DNA of the CDR3 is TGCAGTGCTAGAGTGGAGCGGAGCTCCTACAATGAGCAGTTCTTC. It is translated as CSARVERSSYNEQFF.

This chain joins TRBV2 and TRBJ2-3; TRBD2 aligns across 9 bases. Germline V gene data show CDR1 as SNHLY and CDR2 as FYNNEI. The CDR3 totals 15 residues. V lost 1 base to trimming and J lost 7 bases; unmatched junction nucleotides: 6. CDR3 loop: CASSEERGASHTQYF. DNA for the CDR3: TGTGCCAGCAGTGAAGAGCGGGGGGCATCGCATACGCAGTATTTT.

The chain combines TRBV12-3 or TRBV12-4 with TRBJ2-7; D may be TRBD1 (5 bases). V was clipped by 1 base and J by 3 bases, with 22 bases between them. This CDR3 is built from 18 residues. The CDR3 sequence: CASSLGFLRTLKNYEQYF. DNA of the CDR3: TGTGCCAGCAGTTTAGGGTTTCTACGGACACTGAAAAACTACGAGCAGTACTTC.

The chain couples TRBV4-2 to TRBJ1-5, with unresolved D. This CDR3 contains 15 residues. V was shortened by 1 base and J by 0 bases, with 7 bases between the two germline ends. CDR1 and CDR2 (germline): LGHNA, YNFKEQ. The CDR3 DNA follows: TGTGCCAGCAGCCAAGTAGGTCCTAGCAATCAGCCCCAGCATTTT. This translates into CASSQVGPSNQPQHF.

The V call is TRBV9, the J call TRBJ1-2; tentative D call: TRBD1 (5 bases). The germline CDR1 and CDR2 sequences are SGDLS and YYNGEE. V was shortened by 3 bases and J by 4 bases, with 10 bases between the two germline ends. This CDR3 has 13 amino acids. The CDR3 loop reads CASSEGPIYGYTF. The CDR3 DNA sequence: TGTGCCAGCAGCGAGGGACCGATCTATGGCTACACCTTC.

The chain is built from TRBV14 and TRBJ2-2, with 11 bases lining up with TRBD2. Trimming cost V 4 bases and J 5 bases; bases outside gene matches: 9. Germline V CDR1 and CDR2: SGHDN, FVKESK. The CDR3 sequence is 17 residues long. Here the CDR3 DNA reads TGTGCCAGCAGCCCCCTGACTAGCGGGGTTGGAACCGGGGAGCTGTTTTTT. Encoded protein: CASSPLTSGVGTGELFF.

Concerning this clonotype: An end of the junction does not agree with germline; a read error may underlie this. The chain links TRBV7-8 to TRBJ2-7, with D hard to call. CDR3 length equals 13 residues. Germline CDR1 reads SGHVS; CDR2 reads FQNEAQ. CDR3 residues: CARSLPDTPCAYF. The CDR3 nucleotides read TGTGCCAGAAGCTTACCTGATACACCCTGTGCGTACTTC.

This rearrangement joins TRBV28 to TRBJ2-7; no clear D. Germline V gives CDR1 MDHEN, CDR2 SYDVKM. Trimming removed 2 bases at V and 10 bases at J, with 12 bases between. This CDR3 region has 12 residues. The CDR3 DNA follows: TGTGCCAGCAGTTTAGAAGGGTCCGATCAGTACTTC. As protein: CASSLEGSDQYF.